The 32 T cell receptor beta chains in this list originate from one sample, sequenced in a study of PD-1 blockade in classical Hodgkin lymphoma. Relapse after autologous stem cell transplantation occurred in every patient, and brentuximab vedotin exposure varied. TCRdb keeps only in-frame clones here, not all; method: immunoSEQ multiplex PCR. Among about 46,000 clones listed, around 80% were seen once. Here the sequenced sample was peripheral blood mononuclear cells (PBMCs), taken before the second cycle of nivolumab. The receptor source for this set is a human donor with classical Hodgkin lymphoma.

J is TRBJ1-2 and V is TRBV18, with 10 bases that match TRBD1. Germline V gene data show CDR1 as KGHSH and CDR2 as LQKENI. The junction had 6 bases not matched to a gene; V was cut back by 3 bases and J by 5 bases. This CDR3 contains 15 residues. For the CDR3, the DNA is TGTGCCAGCTCACCGGGGGACAGGGGAGGTTATGGCTACACCTTC. Residues: CASSPGDRGGYGYTF.

This sequence joins TRBV6-1 and TRBJ1-6; no definite D call. CDR3 length equals 13 residues. V was trimmed by 7 bases and J by 8 bases, leaving 12 bases between them. Germline values: CDR1 MNHNS, CDR2 SASEGT. The CDR3 sequence is CASTLPDDSPLHF. The CDR3 nucleotides are TGTGCCAGCACCCTCCCGGATGATTCACCCCTCCACTTT.

V is TRBV7-9 and J is TRBJ2-3; unclear D gene. This CDR3 contains 14 residues. V gave up 5 bases and J gave up 4 bases, with 13 bases separating them. In germline, CDR1 is SEHNR, CDR2 FQNEAQ (reference sequence). The CDR3 spells CASSLSYPPDTQYF. Written as DNA, the CDR3 is TGTGCCAGCAGCCTATCTTATCCCCCAGATACGCAGTATTTT.

By its share, this clone is medium-sized. The V and J genes are TRBV4-3 and TRBJ1-1, with no clear D. The CDR3 sequence is 16 residues long. Trimming removed 0 bases at V and 0 bases at J, with 11 bases between. CDR1 LGHNA and CDR2 YSLEER come from the germline V gene. CDR3: CASSQDVRQMNTEAFF. CDR3 sequence (DNA): TGCGCCAGCAGCCAAGACGTCCGGCAGATGAACACTGAAGCTTTCTTT.

The J gene is TRBJ2-1, the V gene TRBV11-2; no reliable D call. Trimming left V 1 base short and J 6 bases short, with 1 base between. Germline CDR1 is SGHAT and CDR2 is FQNNGV. CDR3 size: 11 residues. CDR3 sequence (DNA): TGTGCCAGCAGCTTAGGCAATGAGCAGTTCTTC. It specifies CASSLGNEQFF.

CDR3 amino acids: CASSVYYGYTF. Here the CDR3 DNA reads TGCGCCAGCAGCGTCTACTATGGCTACACCTTC. V gene TRBV10-1 combines with J gene TRBJ1-2, with no clear D. The germline V and J ends were trimmed by 6 bases and 3 bases, with 5 bases remaining between them. This CDR3 has 11 residues. Germline V lookup: CDR1 WNHNN, CDR2 SYGVQD (reference sequence).

The rearrangement joins TRBV7-9 to TRBJ2-7; 12 positions agree with TRBD2. This CDR3 is 13 amino acids long. V shed 6 bases, J shed 4 bases, and the junction held 1 base outside the gene matches. Germline V gives CDR1 SEHNR, CDR2 FQNEAQ (reference sequence). CDR3 sequence (DNA): TGTGCCAGCAGGACTAGCGGGAGATACGAGCAGTACTTC. This sequence encodes CASRTSGRYEQYF.

The V and J genes are TRBV27 and TRBJ1-6, with D perhaps TRBD1 (5 bases). CDR1 is MNHEY and CDR2 is SMNVEV in the germline V gene (reference sequence). The V and J ends lost 7 bases and 13 bases respectively, with 17 bases between them. The CDR3 totals 13 residues. The CDR3 is CASTNAGGGPLHF. CDR3 DNA sequence: TGTGCCAGCACCAATGCGGGGGGAGGGCCCCTCCACTTT.

V is TRBV7-6 and J is TRBJ2-1; the D gene is possibly TRBD2 (5 bases). Germline V gene sequence: CDR1 SGHVS, CDR2 FNYEAQ. The CDR3 contains 16 residues. V shed 1 base and J shed 4 bases, with 14 bases lying between them. The CDR3 here is CASSLDRADLYNEQFF. CDR3 DNA: TGTGCCAGCAGCTTAGACAGAGCGGACCTTTACAATGAGCAGTTCTTC.

The chain links TRBV5-5 to TRBJ1-1; D is perhaps TRBD1 (6 bases). The V gene lost 4 bases and the J gene lost 2 bases, with 12 bases spanning the gap. Germline lookup yields CDR1 SGHKS and CDR2 YYEKEE (reference sequence). The CDR3 has 14 residues. CDR3 sequence (DNA): TGTGCCAGCAGCCGGCCAGGGGTCAACACTGAAGCTTTCTTT. This codes for CASSRPGVNTEAFF.

In DNA, the CDR3 is TGCAGCGTTGGGAGTGGGGACGAGCAGTACTTC. It yields the protein CSVGSGDEQYF. The J gene is TRBJ2-7, the V gene TRBV29-1; D is uncertain. There are 11 residues in the CDR3. The V end lost 4 bases, the J end lost 5 bases, and 9 bases lay between the germline ends. In germline, CDR1 is SQVTM, CDR2 ANQGSEA.

The chain recombines TRBV12-5 with TRBJ1-5; 7 bases line up with TRBD1. This CDR3 is 16 amino acids long. Looked up from germline, CDR1 is LGHNT and CDR2 is FRNRAP. J lost 6 bases, V lost 0 bases, and 8 bases had no gene match. The CDR3 sequence: CASGLVDRDRFQPQHF. CDR3 bases: TGTGCTAGTGGTTTGGTAGACAGGGATAGGTTTCAGCCCCAGCATTTT.

The chain joins TRBV6-1 to TRBJ2-7; D is perhaps TRBD1 (5 bases). Trimming pared 2 bases from V and 0 bases from J, leaving 8 bases between. The CDR3 consists of 14 residues. Germline V CDR1 and CDR2: MNHNS, SASEGT. The CDR3 protein is CASSERGASYEQYF. DNA of the CDR3: TGTGCCAGCAGTGAAAGGGGTGCCTCCTACGAGCAGTACTTC.

The chain is built from TRBV4-1 and TRBJ1-4; unclear D gene. The CDR3 consists of 12 residues. Per germline, CDR1 MGHRA and CDR2 YSYEKL. Trimming took 4 bases from V and 5 from J, leaving 5 bases between them. The DNA for the CDR3 is TGCGCCAGCAGCCGTATGAATGAAAAACTGTTTTTT. Translating it yields CASSRMNEKLFF.

This clone was counted a single time. The chain links TRBV11-2 to TRBJ2-1; 15 bases are a match to TRBD2. CDR1 and CDR2 from the germline V gene are SGHAT and FQNNGV. Germline trimming cut 5 bases from V and 9 bases from J; bases unmatched to any gene: 8. The CDR3 loop spans 16 amino acids. CDR3 residues: CASSAGLAGGWVEQFF. CDR3 coding DNA: TGTGCCAGCAGCGCCGGACTAGCGGGAGGGTGGGTTGAGCAGTTCTTC. Based on the CDR3 plus reference TRBV11-2 and TRBJ2-1, the full variable domain is EAGVAQSPRYKIIEKRQSVAFWCNPISGHATLYWYQQILGQGPKLLIQFQNNGVVDDSQLPKDRFSAERLKGVDSTLKIQPAKLEDSAVYLCASSAGLAGGWVEQFFGPGTRLTVL.

The V call is TRBV7-9, the J call TRBJ2-7; unclear D gene. The CDR3 has 13 residues. Looked up from germline, CDR1 is SEHNR and CDR2 is FQNEAQ (reference sequence). The V gene lost 3 bases and the J gene lost 6 bases, with 12 bases spanning the gap. The CDR3 bases are TGTGCCAGCAGCTTCTACTCCCGTGCCGAGCAGTACTTC. It specifies CASSFYSRAEQYF.

J is TRBJ2-1 and V is TRBV10-3; 10 nucleotides line up with TRBD2. Germline V lookup: CDR1 ENHRY, CDR2 SYGVKD. This CDR3 is built from 17 residues. J gave up 5 bases and V 8 bases, and 15 bases lay outside the gene matches. The DNA for the CDR3 is TGTGCCATCGGGAATAGCGGGGGGCGGCCTAGGGACAATGAGCAGTTCTTC. Protein product: CAIGNSGGRPRDNEQFF.

The chain joins TRBV7-2 to TRBJ1-2; D remains unclear. From germline, CDR1 is SGHTA and CDR2 FQGNSA. Trimming shortened V by 0 bases and J by 2 bases, and 4 bases separated the two germline ends. The length of the CDR3 is 13 residues. The CDR3 sequence is CASSLAGNYGYTF. As DNA, the CDR3 is TGTGCCAGCAGCTTAGCCGGGAACTATGGCTACACCTTC.

This sequence joins TRBV29-1 and TRBJ1-2, with a possible D match to TRBD1 (5 bases). The germline V and J ends were trimmed by 4 bases and 4 bases, with 7 bases remaining between them. This CDR3 is built from 11 residues. The germline V gene encodes CDR1 SQVTM and CDR2 ANQGSEA. CDR3 nucleotides: TGCAGCGTTGGGGACGGCTATGGCTACACCTTC. Its translation is CSVGDGYGYTF.

The V call is TRBV9, the J call TRBJ1-3; tentatively, D is TRBD1 (5 bases). Trimming cost V 0 bases and J 8 bases, with 12 bases left between them. The CDR3 sequence is 14 residues long. The germline gives CDR1 SGDLS, CDR2 YYNGEE. The CDR3 loop is CASSVGRVFDTIYF. CDR3 coding DNA: TGTGCCAGCAGCGTAGGCAGGGTATTCGACACCATATATTTT.

J is TRBJ2-3 and V is TRBV7-8; the D is unclear. Between the trimmed V and J ends, which lost 5 bases and 2 bases, there was a span of 8 bases. The length of the CDR3 is 13 residues. Germline V CDR1 and CDR2: SGHVS, FQNEAQ. The DNA for the CDR3 is TGTGCCAGCAGCCCCCACTCCACAGATACGCAGTATTTT. It codes for CASSPHSTDTQYF.

This clone was observed once. The V gene is TRBV5-1, the J gene TRBJ1-1; 8 nucleotides match TRBD1. Losses at the gene ends were 6 bases for V and 1 base for J; bases not matched to a gene: 5. There are 14 residues in the CDR3. In germline, CDR1 is SGHRS, CDR2 YFSETQ. CDR3 in DNA: TGCGCCAGCACCCGGACAGGGACGAACACTGAAGCTTTCTTT. Translating it yields CASTRTGTNTEAFF. The full variable domain, rest sourced from reference TRBV5-1 and TRBJ1-1, is KAGVTQTPRYLIKTRGQQVTLSCSPISGHRSVSWYQQTPGQGLQFLFEYFSETQRNKGNFPGRFSGRQFSNSRSEMNVSTLELGDSALYLCASTRTGTNTEAFFGQGTRLTVV.

The V call is TRBV5-1, the J call TRBJ1-5; TRBD1 matches 10 bases. CDR1 and CDR2 (germline): SGHRS, YFSETQ. The V segment lost 3 bases and the J segment 9 bases; nucleotides outside the gene matches: 3. This CDR3 spans 13 amino acids. DNA of the CDR3: TGCGCCAGCAGCTGGGACAGGGGAGGGCCCCAGCATTTT. It translates to CASSWDRGGPQHF.

V gene TRBV7-3 combines with J gene TRBJ2-3; possibly TRBD1 for D (9 bases). Trimming removed 5 bases from V and 2 bases from J, with 23 bases in between. Looked up from germline, CDR1 is SGHTA and CDR2 is FQGTGA. CDR3 length equals 18 residues. The CDR3 reads CASSRARGGQGYTDTQYF. CDR3 DNA: TGTGCCAGCAGCCGCGCTCGGGGGGGACAGGGTTACACAGATACGCAGTATTTT.

J is TRBJ2-1 and V is TRBV7-2; 16 nucleotides align to TRBD2. The CDR3 sequence is 18 residues long. Trimming at V came to 6 bases and at J to 2 bases, leaving 7 bases not matched to a gene. In germline, CDR1 is SGHTA, CDR2 FQGNSA. CDR3 amino acids: CASSKGLAGGAPYNEQFF. In DNA, the CDR3 is TGTGCCAGCAGTAAGGGACTAGCGGGAGGGGCCCCCTACAATGAGCAGTTCTTC. The complete variable domain, with remaining parts taken from reference TRBV7-2 and TRBJ2-1, reads GAGVSQSPSNKVTEKGKDVELRCDPISGHTALYWYRQSLGQGLEFLIYFQGNSAPDKSGLPSDRFSAERTGGSVSTLTIQRTQQEDSAVYLCASSKGLAGGAPYNEQFFGPGTRLTVL.

The rearrangement uses TRBV11-2 and TRBJ2-2; TRBD2 agrees at 9 bases. V lost 5 bases to trimming and J lost 7 bases; unmatched junction nucleotides: 11. CDR1 is SGHAT and CDR2 is FQNNGV in the germline V gene. The CDR3 is 16 residues long. For the CDR3, the DNA is TGTGCCAGCAGCATTCCTGTAGCGGGAGAGGACGGGGAGCTGTTTTTT. It translates to CASSIPVAGEDGELFF.

V and J are TRBV11-2 and TRBJ2-5; TRBD1 aligns across 7 bases. Germline assignment: CDR1 SGHAT and CDR2 FQNNGV. J lost 3 bases, V lost 2 bases, and 6 bases had no gene match. CDR3 length equals 15 residues. The CDR3 is CASSLRDSIEETQYF. The CDR3 DNA sequence: TGTGCCAGCAGCTTAAGGGACAGTATTGAAGAGACCCAGTACTTC.

This clone was observed a few times. The chain carries TRBV2 and TRBJ1-4; 8 bases agree with TRBD1. CDR1 is SNHLY, CDR2 FYNNEI, per germline. CDR3 length equals 14 residues. The ends lost 4 bases at V and 4 bases at J; junction bases unmatched: 2. The CDR3 reads CASSGDRFNEKLFF. The CDR3 bases are TGTGCCAGCAGTGGGGACAGGTTTAATGAAAAACTGTTTTTT.

V gene TRBV6-6 combines with J gene TRBJ2-7, with 8 bases aligning to TRBD2. V lost 11 bases to trimming and J lost 4 bases; unmatched junction nucleotides: 16. This CDR3 has 15 residues. CDR1 is MNHNY, CDR2 SVGAGI, per germline (reference sequence). CDR3 sequence reads: CASALSLRGEYEQYF. CDR3 nucleotides: TGTGCCTCAGCACTATCCTTGCGGGGGGAATACGAGCAGTACTTC.

This chain joins TRBV15 and TRBJ1-4, with TRBD1 identical over 9 bases. Germline-derived CDR1 and CDR2 are LNHNV and YYDKDF (reference sequence). V trimming: 5 bases; J trimming: 6 bases; junction bases outside the gene matches: 10. CDR3 length: 16 amino acids. CDR3 amino acids: CATSALPTGGYEKLFF. Written as DNA, the CDR3 is TGTGCCACCAGCGCCCTCCCGACAGGGGGGTATGAAAAACTGTTTTTT.

The CDR3 is CASSQPGQGQYEQYF. CDR3 DNA sequence: TGCGCCAGCAGCCAACCGGGACAGGGCCAGTACGAGCAGTACTTC. V is TRBV4-1 and J is TRBJ2-7; TRBD1 matches 9 bases. CDR1 and CDR2 from the germline V gene are MGHRA and YSYEKL. Germline trimming cut 2 bases from V and 4 bases from J; bases unmatched to any gene: 6. This CDR3 has 15 residues.

V usage is TRBV7-3 and J usage is TRBJ2-5; D unclear. The V gene lost 0 bases and the J gene lost 1 base, with 9 bases spanning the gap. Germline CDR1 is SGHTA and CDR2 is FQGTGA. The CDR3 runs to 15 residues. The CDR3 reads CASSLTGSLQETQYF. CDR3 DNA: TGTGCCAGCAGCTTAACGGGGTCCCTCCAAGAGACCCAGTACTTC. The variable domain in full, with the rest retrieved from reference TRBV7-3 and TRBJ2-5, is GAGVSQTPSNKVTEKGKYVELRCDPISGHTALYWYRQSLGQGPEFLIYFQGTGAADDSGLPNDRFFAVRPEGSVSTLKIQRTERGDSAVYLCASSLTGSLQETQYFGPGTRLLVL.